The present TCR beta chain was sequenced within a study of cytomegalovirus exposure and HLA in healthy donors. Regarding donors, all were healthy bone marrow donors. As to this clone: Its antigen is not identified.

Researchers ran the PCR with 60 Vbeta and 13 Jbeta primers. The table came from immunoSEQ multiplex PCR; TCRdb's copy has only in-frame clones and leaves some out. Among more than 95,000 clones listed, around 68% were seen once. Findings of the study overall: In vitro work confirmed that a few CMV-associated chains recognize CMV antigens. Cytomegalovirus status was reportedly diagnosed by the classifier with high specificity and sensitivity. Sequencing likely produced, as an artifact, a cluster of highly shared sequence variants.

This clonotype was obtained from a woman in her forties or fifties in good health and CMV-seropositive. Specimen: PBMCs.

This chain's CDR3 is CAWSATEVGASGNTIYF. DNA of the CDR3: TGTGCCTGGAGTGCTACGGAAGTAGGAGCCTCTGGAAACACCATATATTTT. The J gene is TRBJ1-3, the V gene TRBV30; no reliable D call. The V end was cut by 1 base, the J end by 0 bases, with 16 bases between. This CDR3 is 17 amino acids long. CDR1 is GTSNPN and CDR2 is SVGIG in the germline V gene (reference sequence).